One T cell receptor (beta chain) is described in this entry. Its antigen is as yet unknown. The second PCR ran about 7 to 12 cycles with a sample-barcoded 5' primer and J-beta primers. A 12-random-nucleotide template-switch adaptor tagged each cDNA molecule. Per sample, CDR3-containing paired-end reads numbered at least 3 million. TCRdb independently ran MiXCR on the 5' RACE reads; one entry per CDR3 protein. Here the sample spans fewer than 1 million distinct CDR3 sequences, 40% to 50% being singletons. The data are from a study of blood T cells in healthy people across ages. In terms of origin and age, donors were healthy Caucasian individuals from Russia aged about 6 to 95. Whole-study results and caveats: CMV status of donors was not determined, possibly confounding expanded clonotype changes.

The CDR3 contains 13 residues. The V gene's germline CDR1 is DFQATT and CDR2 SNEGSKA (reference sequence). The ends were cut back, 3 bases at V and 10 bases at J, with 18 bases in the middle. The chain carries TRBV20-1 and TRBJ1-1; D not certain. Sequenced input: blood. The clonotype originates from a man in his sixties in good health. The CDR3 sequence: CSASPRAEFGAFF. The CDR3 DNA reads as TGCAGTGCTAGTCCCAGAGCCGAGTTTGGAGCTTTCTTT.